The clone carrying this TCR beta chain was seen more than once but under ten times. This specimen comes from a study of blood T cells in healthy people across ages. This CDR3 is built from 15 residues. CDR1 MNHNY and CDR2 SVGAGI come from the germline V gene (reference sequence). Trimming cost V 2 bases and J 5 bases; bases outside gene matches: 3. There were at least 6 micrograms of total RNA extracted from every sample. The use of a sample-barcoded 5' primer and a J-beta primer mix characterized a second PCR of roughly 6 to 11 cycles. Each cDNA molecule received a tag from a template-switch adaptor that had 12 random nucleotides. CDR3-containing paired-end reads numbered at least 2.5 million in each sample. Via MiXCR, TCRdb re-called the 5' RACE reads, giving one row per CDR3 protein. The sample yields about 640,000 distinct CDR3 sequences, roughly 41% seen once.

This chain joins TRBV6-6 and TRBJ1-5; 10 bases agree with TRBD1. The sequence derives from a man aged 80 or over in good health. Sequences were obtained from blood. The CDR3 region has the DNA TGTGCCAGCAGTTACGCCGACAGGGGGCATCAGCCCCAGCATTTT. Residues: CASSYADRGHQPQHF.